The following is a TCR beta chain sequence with its context. From blood CD8+ and CD4+ T cells, the TCR beta chain was sequenced. The multiple sclerosis controls were treatment-naive patients, and their relapsing-remitting disease was stable or active. The CD8+ and CD4+ T cells were negatively isolated, with the TEMRA cells enriched by FACS. The authors reverse transcribed about 0.45 to 1 ug RNA with random hexamers. An immunoSEQ multiplex PCR generated amplified TCR beta CDR3 products spanning 54 Vbeta and 13 Jbeta. TCRdb called the immunoSEQ multiplex PCR reads again in MiXCR, with one record for every CDR3 protein. Among 100,000 to 150,000 distinct CDR3 sequences listed, roughly 76% were seen once. The CDR3 has 17 amino acids. The sample originates from a study of CD8 T cells in Susac syndrome.

This receptor was obtained from a human donor with multiple sclerosis. Sequenced material: CD8+ T cells from PBMCs. The chain joins TRBV21-1 to TRBJ1-4; TRBD1 is taken as the D call from the table, unchecked against the DNA. TRBV21-1 is listed as a pseudogene. The CDR3 DNA is TGTGCCAGCAGCAAAGCTGGGGACCCAGCAACTAATGAAAAACTGTTTTTT. The encoded protein is CASSKAGDPATNEKLFF.